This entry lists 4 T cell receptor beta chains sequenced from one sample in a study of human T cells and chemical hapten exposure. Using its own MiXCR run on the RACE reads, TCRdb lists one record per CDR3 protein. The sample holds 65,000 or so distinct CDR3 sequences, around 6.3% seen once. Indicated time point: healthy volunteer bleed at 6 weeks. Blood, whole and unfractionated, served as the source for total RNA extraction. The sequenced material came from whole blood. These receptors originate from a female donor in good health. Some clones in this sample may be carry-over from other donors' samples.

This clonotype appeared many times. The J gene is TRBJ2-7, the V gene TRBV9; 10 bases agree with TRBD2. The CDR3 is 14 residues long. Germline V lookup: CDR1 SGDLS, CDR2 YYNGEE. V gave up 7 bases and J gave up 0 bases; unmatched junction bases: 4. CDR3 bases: TGTGCCAGCGGACCTAGCGGGAGCTCCTACGAGCAGTACTTC. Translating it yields CASGPSGSSYEQYF.

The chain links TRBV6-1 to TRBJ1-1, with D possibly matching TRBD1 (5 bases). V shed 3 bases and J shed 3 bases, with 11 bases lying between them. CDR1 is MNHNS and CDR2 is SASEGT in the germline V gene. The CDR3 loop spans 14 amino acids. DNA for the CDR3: TGTGCCAGCAGTGACGTGGGGCAGGACACTGAAGCTTTCTTT. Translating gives CASSDVGQDTEAFF.

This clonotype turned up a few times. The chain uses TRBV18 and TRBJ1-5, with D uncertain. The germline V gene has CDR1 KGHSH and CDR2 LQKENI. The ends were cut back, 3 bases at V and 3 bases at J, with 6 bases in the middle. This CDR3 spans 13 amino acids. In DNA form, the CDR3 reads TGTGCCAGCTCACCTAGTCTCAATCAGCCCCAGCATTTT. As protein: CASSPSLNQPQHF.

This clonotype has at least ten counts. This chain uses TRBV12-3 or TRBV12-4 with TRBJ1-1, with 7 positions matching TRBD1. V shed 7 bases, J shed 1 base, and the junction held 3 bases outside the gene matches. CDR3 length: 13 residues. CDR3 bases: TGTGCCAGCAAGCAGGGGGAGAACACTGAAGCTTTCTTT. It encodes CASKQGENTEAFF.